This TCR beta chain was profiled in a study of PD-1 blockade in classical Hodgkin lymphoma. Every patient was affected by relapse after autologous stem cell transplantation, while exposure to brentuximab vedotin was not uniform. Germline CDR1 and CDR2: SNHLY and FYNNEI. The CDR3 is 17 residues long. V lost 4 bases to trimming and J lost 1 base; unmatched junction nucleotides: 10. This clone was observed a single time. TCRdb's table, derived via immunoSEQ multiplex PCR, lists solely in-frame clones and lacks some. The data show 35,000 or so clones, 69% seen once. The sample consisted of peripheral blood mononuclear cells (PBMCs), taken before the second cycle of nivolumab. The chain joins TRBV2 to TRBJ2-3, with 8 bases that match TRBD2. The sequence came from a human donor with classical Hodgkin lymphoma. This chain's CDR3 is CASSGPAGEEGTDTQYF. CDR3 DNA: TGTGCCAGCAGTGGTCCAGCGGGAGAGGAGGGCACAGATACGCAGTATTTT.